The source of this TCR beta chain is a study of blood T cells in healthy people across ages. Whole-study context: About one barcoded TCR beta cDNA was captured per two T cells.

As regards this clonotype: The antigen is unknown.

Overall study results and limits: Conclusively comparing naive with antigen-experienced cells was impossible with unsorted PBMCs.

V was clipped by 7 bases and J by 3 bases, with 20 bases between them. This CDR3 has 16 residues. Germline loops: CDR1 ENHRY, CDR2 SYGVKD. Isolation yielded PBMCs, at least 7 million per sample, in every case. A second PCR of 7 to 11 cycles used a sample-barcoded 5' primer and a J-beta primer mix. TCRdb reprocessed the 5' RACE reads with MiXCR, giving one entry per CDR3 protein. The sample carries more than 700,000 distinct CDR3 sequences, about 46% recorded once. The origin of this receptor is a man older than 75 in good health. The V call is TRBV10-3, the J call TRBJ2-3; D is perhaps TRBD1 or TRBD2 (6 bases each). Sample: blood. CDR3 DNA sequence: TGTGCCATCACCTCGGGAAAGGGGGGCAATACAGATACGCAGTATTTT. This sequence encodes CAITSGKGGNTDTQYF.